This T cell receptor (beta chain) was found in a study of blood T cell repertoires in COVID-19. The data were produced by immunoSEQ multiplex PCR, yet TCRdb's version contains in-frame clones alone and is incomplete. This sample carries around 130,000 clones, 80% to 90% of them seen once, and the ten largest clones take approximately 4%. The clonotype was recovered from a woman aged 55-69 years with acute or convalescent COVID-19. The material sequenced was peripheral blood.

The CDR3 coding sequence is TGTGCCACCAGCAGAGCGATAGCGGGAGCATCCTACAATGAGCAGTTCTTC. Protein: CATSRAIAGASYNEQFF. This sequence joins TRBV15 and TRBJ2-1, with 9 positions matching TRBD2. From germline, CDR1 is LNHNV and CDR2 YYDKDF (reference sequence). With V trimmed by 1 base and J by 1 base, 5 bases remained unmatched. CDR3 size: 17 residues.